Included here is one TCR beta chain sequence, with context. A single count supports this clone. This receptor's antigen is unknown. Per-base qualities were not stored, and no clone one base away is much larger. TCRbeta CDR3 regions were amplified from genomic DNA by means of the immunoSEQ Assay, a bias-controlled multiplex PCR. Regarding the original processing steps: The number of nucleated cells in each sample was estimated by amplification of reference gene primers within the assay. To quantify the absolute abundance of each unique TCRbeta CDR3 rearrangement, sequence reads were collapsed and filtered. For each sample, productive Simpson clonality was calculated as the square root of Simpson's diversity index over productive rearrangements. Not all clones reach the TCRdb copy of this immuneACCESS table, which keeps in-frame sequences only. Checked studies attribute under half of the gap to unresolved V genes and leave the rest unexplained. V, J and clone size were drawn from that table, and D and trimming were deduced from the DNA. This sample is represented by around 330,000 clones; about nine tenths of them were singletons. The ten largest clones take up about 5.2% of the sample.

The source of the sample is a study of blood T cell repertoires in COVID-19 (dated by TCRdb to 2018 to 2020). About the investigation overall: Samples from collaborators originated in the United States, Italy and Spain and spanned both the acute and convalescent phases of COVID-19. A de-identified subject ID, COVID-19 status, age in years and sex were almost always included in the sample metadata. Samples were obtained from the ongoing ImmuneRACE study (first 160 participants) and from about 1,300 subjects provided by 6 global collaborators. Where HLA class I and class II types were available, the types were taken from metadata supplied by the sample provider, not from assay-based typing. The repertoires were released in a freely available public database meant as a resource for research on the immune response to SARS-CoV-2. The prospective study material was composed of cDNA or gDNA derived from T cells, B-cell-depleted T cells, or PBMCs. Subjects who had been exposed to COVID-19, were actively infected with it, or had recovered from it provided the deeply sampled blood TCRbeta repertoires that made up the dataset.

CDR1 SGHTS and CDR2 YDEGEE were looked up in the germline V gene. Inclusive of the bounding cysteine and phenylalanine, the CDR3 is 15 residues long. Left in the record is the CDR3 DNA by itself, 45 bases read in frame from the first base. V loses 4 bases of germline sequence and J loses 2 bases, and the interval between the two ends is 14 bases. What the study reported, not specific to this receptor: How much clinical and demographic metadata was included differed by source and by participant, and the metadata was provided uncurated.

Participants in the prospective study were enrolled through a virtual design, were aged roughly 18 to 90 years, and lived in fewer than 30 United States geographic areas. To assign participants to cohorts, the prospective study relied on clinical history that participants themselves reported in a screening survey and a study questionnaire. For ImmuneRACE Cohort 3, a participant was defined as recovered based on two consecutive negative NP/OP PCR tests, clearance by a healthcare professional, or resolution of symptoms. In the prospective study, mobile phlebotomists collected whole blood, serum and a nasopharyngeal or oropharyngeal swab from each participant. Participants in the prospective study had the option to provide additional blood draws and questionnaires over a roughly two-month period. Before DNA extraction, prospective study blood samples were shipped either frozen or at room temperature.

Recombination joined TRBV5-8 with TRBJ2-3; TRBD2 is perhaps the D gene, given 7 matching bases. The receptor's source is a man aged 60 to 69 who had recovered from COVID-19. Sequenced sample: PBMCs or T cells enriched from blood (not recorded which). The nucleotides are TGTGCCAGCAGCCCTAGGGGGGGCTACACAGATACGCAGTATTTT. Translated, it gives CASSPRGGYTDTQYF. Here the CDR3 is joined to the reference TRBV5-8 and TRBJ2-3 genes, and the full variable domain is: EAGVTQSPTHLIKTRGQQATLRCSPISGHTSVYWYQQALGLGLQFLLWYDEGEERNRGNFPPRFSGRQFPNYSSELNVNALELEDSALYLCASSPRGGYTDTQYFGPGTRLTVL.